The next 13 T cell receptor beta chains were all read from a single sample in a study of kidney transplant recipient with SARS-CoV-2 infection. Each CDR3 protein is one row after TCRdb ran MiXCR on the reads. Of roughly 250,000 distinct CDR3 sequences listed, 29% are singletons. Sequences were derived from a blood sample, sampled at baseline and on roughly day 110 from a kidney transplant recipient. Source of these receptors: a male patient aged 25-45 years who had COVID-19 and was a kidney transplant recipient. The graft donor may account for some of the T cells.

This clonotype was found many times. The rearrangement links TRBV7-9 to TRBJ1-2; no clear D gene. Germline CDR1 reads SEHNR; CDR2 reads FQNEAQ (reference sequence). V was trimmed by 4 bases and J by 4 bases, leaving 22 bases between them. CDR3 length: 17 residues. The CDR3 region is CASSCLAYHGKTYGYTF. CDR3 in DNA: TGTGCCAGCAGCTGTCTGGCATACCATGGAAAGACCTATGGCTACACCTTC.

This clonotype has at least ten counts. CDR3 in DNA: TGTGCCAGCAGTTATGCGGGGAGGCCTCAGCCCCAGCATTTT. Protein: CASSYAGRPQPQHF. The chain joins TRBV6-6 to TRBJ1-5; D not resolved. Looked up from germline, CDR1 is MNHNY and CDR2 is SVGAGI (reference sequence). V was shortened by 3 bases and J by 6 bases, with 12 bases between the two germline ends. This CDR3 spans 14 amino acids.

Many counts were recorded for this clonotype. The gene calls are TRBV7-9 and TRBJ1-2; D unclear. V shed 3 bases and J shed 4 bases, with 21 bases lying between them. This CDR3 has 17 residues. Germline V lookup: CDR1 SEHNR, CDR2 FQNEAQ (reference sequence). The chain's CDR3 is CASSLRSYHGKTYGYTF. CDR3 DNA: TGTGCCAGCAGCTTGCGATCATACCATGGAAAGACCTATGGCTACACCTTC.

This clonotype was seen only a few times. V is TRBV15 and J is TRBJ2-1; D is undetermined. From germline, CDR1 is LNHNV and CDR2 YYDKDF (reference sequence). The CDR3 is made up of 16 amino acids. With 0 bases removed from V and 6 bases from J, the gap between germline ends came to 15 bases. The chain's CDR3 is CATSRDNQPAVNEQFF. CDR3 nucleotides: TGTGCCACCAGCAGAGATAACCAGCCCGCAGTCAATGAGCAGTTCTTC. The full variable domain, completed using reference TRBV15 and TRBJ2-1, is DAMVIQNPRYQVTQFGKPVTLSCSQTLNHNVMYWYQQKSSQAPKLLFHYYDKDFNNEADTPDNFQSRRPNTSFCFLDIRSPGLGDTAMYLCATSRDNQPAVNEQFFGPGTRLTVL.

About this clonotype itself: This could be a read error, since a much larger clone is one nucleotide away. The genes are TRBV7-2 and TRBJ1-3; D is unclear. The CDR3 spans 14 residues. CDR1 and CDR2 (germline): SGHTA, FQGNSA. CDR3 sequence: CASNLGRGGNTIYF. In DNA form, the CDR3 reads TGTGCCAGCAACTTAGGGAGAGGGGGAAACACCATATATTTT.

As concerns this clonotype: A much larger clonotype is one base distant, so this may be a read error. The chain is built from TRBV3-1 and TRBJ2-5; D is undetermined. The CDR3 covers 17 residues. The germline gives CDR1 LGHDT, CDR2 YNNKEL (reference sequence). The chain's CDR3 is CASSRVPPISFSETQCF. Written as DNA, the CDR3 is TGTGCCAGCAGCAGGGTGCCTCCCATTTCTTTCTCTGAGACCCAGTGCTTC.

This clonotype was found many times. This sequence joins TRBV23-1 and TRBJ1-2; D is unresolved. TRBV23-1 is given ORF status, its function remaining uncertain. The CDR3 has 17 residues. Trimming pared 5 bases from V and 4 bases from J, leaving 23 bases between. In nucleotides, the CDR3 is TGCGCCAGCAGTGTGCCAGCGCTACGCAGAAAGACCTATGGCTACACCTTC. It translates to CASSVPALRRKTYGYTF.

The CDR3 nucleotides read TGCGCCAGCAGCCAAGATGGGGCAGTATCGGCGGATGTGGAGACCCAGTACTTC. Translating it yields CASSQDGAVSADVETQYF. V and J are TRBV4-1 and TRBJ2-5; weak D call: TRBD1 (5 bases). CDR1 is MGHRA, CDR2 YSYEKL, per germline. Trimming left V 0 bases short and J 5 bases short, with 22 bases between. The length of the CDR3 is 18 residues.

This clonotype showed up just once. This may be a read error: a much more frequent sequence differs by one nucleotide. This chain connects TRBV6-5 to TRBJ1-2; possibly TRBD1 for D (5 bases). This CDR3 spans 15 amino acids. The germline V gene encodes CDR1 MNHEY and CDR2 SVGAGI. V was pared by 4 bases and J by 0 bases, with 12 bases between. CDR3 bases: TGTGCCAGCAGTTTATGGGGCAGTACTAACTATGGCTACACCTTC. It is translated as CASSLWGSTNYGYTF.

This clonotype was recorded at least ten times. The chain couples TRBV12-3 or TRBV12-4 to TRBJ1-1; D is possibly TRBD1 (6 bases). Trimming removed 6 bases from V and 5 bases from J, with 16 bases in between. CDR3 size: 14 residues. The CDR3 region has the DNA TGTGCCAGCAGACGTGGAGGGGGGCGGACTGAAGCTTTCTTT. Its protein product is CASRRGGGRTEAFF.

This clonotype was seen at least ten times. The chain carries TRBV8-2 and TRBJ1-2. TRBV8-2 is a known pseudogene. The CDR3 has 16 residues. The CDR3 DNA sequence: TGTGGCAGTGTAGTTCATGATAGCCGAAAGACCTATGGCTACACCTTC. Amino acid sequence: CGSVVHDSRKTYGYTF.

Turning to this clonotype: This could be a read error, since a much larger clone is one nucleotide away. The CDR3 does not end in the conserved phenylalanine or tryptophan, so this is likely a read error. V and J are TRBV4-1 and TRBJ2-1; TRBD2 aligns across 9 bases. The CDR3 is made up of 16 amino acids. Trimming took 4 bases from V and 5 from J; bases not matched to a gene: 9. CDR1 is MGHRA, CDR2 YSYEKL, per germline. CDR3 protein: CASSRGTSRDHNEQFI. The CDR3 region has the DNA TGCGCCAGCAGCCGAGGGACTAGCCGAGACCACAATGAGCAGTTCATC.

On this clonotype: A much larger clonotype is one base distant, so this may be a read error. It is unclear where the CDR3 begins or ends on the DNA, so no DNA is shown, and the CDR3 is as TCRdb lists it. The chain carries TRBV7-5 and TRBJ1-2. TRBV7-5 counts as a pseudogene. Counting both end residues, the CDR3 totals 19 amino acids. CDR3 region: CISVPEMFFGVGKTYGYTF.